This TCR beta chain was obtained from a study of neurological immune-mediated disorders. In its sample, this clonotype was seen many times. The antigen is not known. Healthy controls comprised blood bank volunteers in Maryland, USA. Input was under 1.1 million sorted T cells, either CD4+ or CD8+. TCRdb itself ran the 5' RACE reads through MiXCR, one entry per CDR3 protein. The sample contains fewer than 40,000 distinct CDR3 sequences, 4% of which appear only once. General study results and limits: HTLV-1-associated myelopathy displayed the greatest TCR clonal expansion, and multiple sclerosis exhibited the smallest, lower than that of healthy controls.

This CDR3 region has 17 residues. Germline V gene data show CDR1 as SGHTA and CDR2 as FQGNSA. The ends were cut back, 5 bases at V and 4 bases at J, with 22 bases in the middle. The sequencing input was CD4+ T cells from blood. This TCR was sampled from a woman in her thirties or forties in good health. The rearrangement uses TRBV7-2 and TRBJ2-3; D not resolved. The CDR3 DNA sequence: TGTGCCAGCAGCCCGAACAGCATACGAGCCACTCCAGATACGCAGTATTTT. Translation gives CASSPNSIRATPDTQYF.